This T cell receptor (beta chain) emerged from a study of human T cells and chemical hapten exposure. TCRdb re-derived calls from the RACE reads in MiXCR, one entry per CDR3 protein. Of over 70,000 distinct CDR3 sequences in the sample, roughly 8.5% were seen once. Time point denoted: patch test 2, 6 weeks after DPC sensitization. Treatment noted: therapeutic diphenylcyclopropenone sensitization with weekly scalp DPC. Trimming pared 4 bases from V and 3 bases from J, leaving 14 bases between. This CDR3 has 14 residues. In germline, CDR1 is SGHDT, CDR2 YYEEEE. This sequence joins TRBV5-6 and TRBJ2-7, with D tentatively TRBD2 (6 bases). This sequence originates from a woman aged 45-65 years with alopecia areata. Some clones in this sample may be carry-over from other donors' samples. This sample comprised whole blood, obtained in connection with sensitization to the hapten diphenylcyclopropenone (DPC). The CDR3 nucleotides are TGTGCCAGCAGCCCGGGGGTCCCCTTCTACGAGCAGTACTTC. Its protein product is CASSPGVPFYEQYF.